The rows below give T cell receptor beta chains drawn from one sample of a study of cytomegalovirus exposure and HLA in healthy donors. Produced via immunoSEQ multiplex PCR; TCRdb's table is partial and in-frame only. Found here are about 210,000 clones, 82% of them singletons; the top ten hold around 6%. Sample: PBMCs. The receptor set was obtained from a man between 40 and 49 years old in good health and CMV-seropositive. CDR3s include the opening cysteine and the closing phenylalanine or tryptophan. Each record gives: J gene, clone size, D gene, V gene, CDR3 DNA, CDR3 protein. A D gene is named only where the DNA matches it firmly. Clone size is stated in some rows and not others, as once, few, many or a class when expanded.

J: TRBJ2-5
size: NA
D: NA
V: TRBV27
DNA: TGTGCCAGCAGCCCGGCGGGGCTTTATGGGAAAGAGACCCAGTACTTC
CDR3: CASSPAGLYGKETQYF

J: TRBJ1-1
size: few
D: NA
V: TRBV6-5
DNA: TGTGCCAGCAGTGTTCCAGGGGCGGACACTGAAGCTTTCTTT
CDR3: CASSVPGADTEAFF

J: TRBJ2-3
size: NA
D: TRBD1
V: TRBV10-3
DNA: TGTGCCATCGCCCGCGGGACAGGGGCCTCAGATACGCAGTATTTT
CDR3: CAIARGTGASDTQYF

J: TRBJ1-4
size: many
D: NA
V: TRBV5-6
DNA: TGTGCCAGCAGCTTACGGCCAGGGCTTAATGAAAAACTGTTTTTT
CDR3: CASSLRPGLNEKLFF

J: TRBJ1-3
size: NA
D: NA
V: TRBV10-2
DNA: TGCGCCAGCAGTGTTGGCTCTAGCTCTGGAAACACCATATATTTT
CDR3: CASSVGSSSGNTIYF

J: TRBJ1-2
size: NA
D: NA
V: TRBV27
DNA: TGTGCCAGCAGTTTTGTACCTCCTCCTCTAGAAGTTGGCTACACCTTC
CDR3: CASSFVPPPLEVGYTF

J: TRBJ2-3
size: few
D: NA
V: TRBV7-9
DNA: TGTGCCAGCAGCTTAGATATCAGCACAGATACGCAGTATTTT
CDR3: CASSLDISTDTQYF

J: TRBJ2-1
size: NA
D: TRBD2
V: TRBV7-9
DNA: TGTGCCAGCAGCTTGGCTAGCGGGCGATACAATGAGCAGTTCTTC
CDR3: CASSLASGRYNEQFF

J: TRBJ2-7
size: NA
D: TRBD1
V: TRBV6-5
DNA: TGTGCCAGCAGTTACTCGAGGGGACAGCTAAACGAGCAGTACTTC
CDR3: CASSYSRGQLNEQYF

J: TRBJ2-2
size: once
D: NA
V: TRBV9
DNA: TGTGCCAGCAGCGTACATAGCAACACCGGGGAGCTGTTTTTT
CDR3: CASSVHSNTGELFF

J: TRBJ2-1
size: few
D: TRBD2
V: TRBV29-1
DNA: TGCAGCCTCCGCGCGGCTAGCGGGAATGAGCAGTTCTTC
CDR3: CSLRAASGNEQFF

J: TRBJ2-1
size: NA
D: NA
V: TRBV9
DNA: TGTGCCAGCAGCCCAACAGCGGGTAATAGGGATGAGCAGTTCTTC
CDR3: CASSPTAGNRDEQFF

J: TRBJ2-3
size: NA
D: TRBD2
V: TRBV7-8
DNA: TGTGCCAGCAGCTTGGGACTAGCGGGAGGGGATACGCAGTATTTT
CDR3: CASSLGLAGGDTQYF